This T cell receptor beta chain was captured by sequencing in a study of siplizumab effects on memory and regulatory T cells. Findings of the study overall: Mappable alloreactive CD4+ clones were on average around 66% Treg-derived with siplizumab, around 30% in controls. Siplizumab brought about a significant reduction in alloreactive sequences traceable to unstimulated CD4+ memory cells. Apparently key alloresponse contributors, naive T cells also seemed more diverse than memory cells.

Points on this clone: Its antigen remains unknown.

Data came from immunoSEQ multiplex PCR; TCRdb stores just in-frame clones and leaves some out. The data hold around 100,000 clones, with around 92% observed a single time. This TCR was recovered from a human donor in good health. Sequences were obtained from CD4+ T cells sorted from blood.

As DNA, the CDR3 is TGTGCCAGCAGCTTAGCCGGGACAGATGGCTACACCTTC. Its translation: CASSLAGTDGYTF. This sequence joins TRBV7-9 and TRBJ1-2, with TRBD1 identical over 7 bases. The CDR3 contains 13 residues. The V and J ends lost 0 bases and 6 bases, in that order; junction bases with no gene match: 1. Germline lookup yields CDR1 SEHNR and CDR2 FQNEAQ (reference sequence).